This is a list of T cell receptor beta chains from one sample in a study of patients and donors after allogeneic stem cell transplantation. In TCRdb, the RT-PCR reads were re-called with MiXCR into one record per CDR3 protein. The sample has about a million distinct CDR3 sequences, more than 15% seen once. Sequencing used blood, either unsorted or a sorted T cell fraction (not recorded which). Receptor source: a human donor who was either an allogeneic HSCT recipient or a stem cell or donor lymphocyte infusion donor (not recorded which). It is not recorded whose cells these are; they may come from a transplant donor. Each CDR3 is given with its conserved first and last residue. Fields, in order: clone size, D gene, J gene, V gene, CDR3 DNA, CDR3 protein. D genes are given only for firm matches. The size field is filled for only some rows; it gives once, few, many or a size class.

>-|TRBD1|TRBJ2-7|TRBV7-9
TGTGCCAGCAGCTCAAACCGGGACAGCGGCTACGAGCAGTACTTC
CASSSNRDSGYEQYF
>-|-|TRBJ1-1|TRBV25-1
TGTGCCAGCAGTGAAGCCGACACTGAAGCTTTCTTT
CASSEADTEAFF
>few|-|TRBJ2-3|TRBV10-3
TGTGCCATCAGTGAGTCAGGACAGAGCTTCGATACGCAGTATTTT
CAISESGQSFDTQYF
>-|-|TRBJ2-7|TRBV15
TGTGCCACCAGCAGAGTGGCGGGGTTGGCCTACGAGCAGTACTTC
CATSRVAGLAYEQYF
>few|TRBD1|TRBJ1-3|TRBV12-3/TRBV12-4
TGTGCCAGCAGTTCCGGGACAGCCTGGGACACCATATATTTT
CASSSGTAWDTIYF
>-|-|TRBJ1-1|TRBV21-1
TGTGCCAGCACTTGGACAGGGCCCCGCCCGAACACTGAAGCTTTCTTT
CASTWTGPRPNTEAFF
>few|TRBD2|TRBJ2-3|TRBV6-5
TGTGCCAGCAGTTATACGACTAGCACCCGCACAGATACGCAGTATTTT
CASSYTTSTRTDTQYF
>-|-|TRBJ1-4|TRBV27
TGTGCCAGCAGTTTATTCCCGACAAAAGGGGGTGAAAAACTGTTTTTT
CASSLFPTKGGEKLFF
>-|TRBD1|TRBJ2-3|TRBV27
TGTGCCAGCAGTCTAAGACAGGGGTGGGATACGCAGTATTTT
CASSLRQGWDTQYF
>many|-|TRBJ2-1|TRBV11-2
TGTGCCAGCAGCCCGGACCACAATGAGCAGTTCTTC
CASSPDHNEQFF
>few|-|TRBJ1-5|TRBV7-2
TGTGCCAGCAGCTCCCGTGACAGATATCAGCCCCAGCATTTT
CASSSRDRYQPQHF
>-|-|TRBJ1-2|TRBV6-1
TGTGCCAGCAGGACTAGTACAGGATATGGCTACACCTTC
CASRTSTGYGYTF
>few|-|TRBJ2-4|TRBV6-1
TGTGCCAGCAGCCCACCAGGGAGAGGGGCAAACATTCAGTACTTC
CASSPPGRGANIQYF
>-|TRBD2|TRBJ2-1|TRBV12-3/TRBV12-4
TGTGCCAGCGGGCAGCGGGGGGTGGTATACAATGAGCAGTTCTTC
CASGQRGVVYNEQFF
>few|TRBD2|TRBJ2-3|TRBV5-6
TGTGCCAGCAGCTTTTTGTTAGCGGGTGTAGCAGATACGCAGTATTTT
CASSFLLAGVADTQYF
>-|TRBD2|TRBJ2-1|TRBV20-1
TGCAGTGCTACACAGGCCGGGACTAGCGGTTGGCGTGAGCAGTTCTTC
CSATQAGTSGWREQFF
>-|-|TRBJ2-7|TRBV5-1
TGCGCCAGCAGCCCCGGGGGCCCGACCTACGAGCAGTACTTC
CASSPGGPTYEQYF
>-|-|TRBJ1-4|TRBV7-9
TGTGCCAGCAGCAGGGAAGTGGGGGAAAAACTGTTTTTT
CASSREVGEKLFF
>-|-|TRBJ1-3|TRBV4-1
TGCGCCAGCAGCCAAACGACAAATTCCTTCGGAAACACCATATATTTT
CASSQTTNSFGNTIYF
>-|-|TRBJ2-5|TRBV4-1
TGCGCCAGCAGCCAAGATGGGCCAGGGCAAGAGACCCAGTACTTC
CASSQDGPGQETQYF
>-|TRBD2|TRBJ2-3|TRBV6-1
TGTGCCAGCAGGTGGACTAGCGGGGGGGTGGATACGCAGAATTTT
CASRWTSGGVDTQNF
>-|TRBD2|TRBJ2-3|TRBV6-4
TGTGCCAGCAGTACTAGCGGAGCAGGGGTAGATACGCAGTATTTT
CASSTSGAGVDTQYF
>-|-|TRBJ2-5|TRBV20-1
TGCAGTGCTAGAGGACCTAGCCTTGGGACCCAGTACTTC
CSARGPSLGTQYF
>-|-|TRBJ2-3|TRBV21-1
TGTGCCAGCAGCAAAGCACAACTAGCGGCGTCCACAGATACGCAGTATTTT
CASSKAQLAASTDTQYF
>-|-|TRBJ2-1|TRBV11-2
TGTGCCAGCAGCTTAGCTGGACAGCTGAGCGTTGAGCAGTTCTTC
CASSLAGQLSVEQFF
>-|-|TRBJ1-1|TRBV20-1
TGCAGTGCTCCGATGGACGGCATGAACACTGAAGCTTTCTTT
CSAPMDGMNTEAFF
>few|-|TRBJ2-6|TRBV19
TGTGCCAGTAAAGCCTCTGGGGCCAACGTCCTGACTTTC
CASKASGANVLTF